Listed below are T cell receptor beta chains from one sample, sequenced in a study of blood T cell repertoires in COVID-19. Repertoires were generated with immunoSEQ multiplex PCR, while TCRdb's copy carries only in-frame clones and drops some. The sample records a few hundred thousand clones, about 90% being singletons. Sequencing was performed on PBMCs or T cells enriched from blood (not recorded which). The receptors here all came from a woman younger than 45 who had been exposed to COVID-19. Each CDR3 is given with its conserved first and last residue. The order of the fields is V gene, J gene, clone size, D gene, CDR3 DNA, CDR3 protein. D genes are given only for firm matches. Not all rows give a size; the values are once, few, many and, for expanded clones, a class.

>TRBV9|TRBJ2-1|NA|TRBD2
TGTGCCAGCAGCGTAGCTCTAGCGGGAGGGTCCCACAATGAGCAGTTCTTC
CASSVALAGGSHNEQFF
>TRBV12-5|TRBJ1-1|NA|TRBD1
TGTGCTAGTGGTTGGGACAGGTCGAACACTGAAGCTTTCTTT
CASGWDRSNTEAFF
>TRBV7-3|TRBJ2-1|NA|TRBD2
TGTGCCAGCAGCCCCGCCGGGGGGTACAATGAGCAGTTCTTC
CASSPAGGYNEQFF
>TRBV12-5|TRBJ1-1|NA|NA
TGTGCTAGTGGTTTGGTATCTAGGGGGATGATGAACACTGAAGCTTTCTTT
CASGLVSRGMMNTEAFF
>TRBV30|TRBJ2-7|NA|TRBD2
TGTGCCTGGAGCCCAGGGCTAGCGGGACTCTACGAGCAGTACTTC
CAWSPGLAGLYEQYF
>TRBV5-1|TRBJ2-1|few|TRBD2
TGCGCCAGCAGCTTGGGACTAGCGGGACTCAATGAGCAGTTCTTC
CASSLGLAGLNEQFF
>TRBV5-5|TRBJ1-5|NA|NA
TGTGCCAGCAGCTTGGCCCAGGGTCAGCCCCAGCATTTT
CASSLAQGQPQHF
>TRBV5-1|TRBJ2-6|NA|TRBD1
TGCGCCAGCAGCTTTCATACGGGACAGGGGGTCTCTGGGGCCAACGTCCTGACTTTC
CASSFHTGQGVSGANVLTF
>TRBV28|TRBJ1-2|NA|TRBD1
TGTGCCAGTACCCCGGGACAGGGAGTTTTAGGCTACACCTTC
CASTPGQGVLGYTF
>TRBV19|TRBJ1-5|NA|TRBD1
TGTGCCAGTAGTCCGGGACAGGGAATGCAGCCCCAGCATTTT
CASSPGQGMQPQHF
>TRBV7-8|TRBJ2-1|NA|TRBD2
TGTGCCAGCAGCTTAGCGCGGACTAGCACTAGAGGGGATGAGCAGTTCTTC
CASSLARTSTRGDEQFF
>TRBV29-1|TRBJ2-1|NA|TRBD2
TGCAGCGTCCAGCGAGGACTAGCCCACAATGAGCAGTTCTTC
CSVQRGLAHNEQFF
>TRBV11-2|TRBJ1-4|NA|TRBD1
TGTGCCAGCAGCTTAGATTTGGTGACAGGGGCCATTAATGAAAAACTGTTTTTT
CASSLDLVTGAINEKLFF
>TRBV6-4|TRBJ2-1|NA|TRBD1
TGTGCCAGCAGTGACTCCGGGACAGCTTACAATGAGCAGTTCTTC
CASSDSGTAYNEQFF
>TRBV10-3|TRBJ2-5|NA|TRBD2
TGTGCCATCAGTGAGTCGGCGGGACTAGCGGAGACTCTCGGTGAAGAGACCCAGTACTTC
CAISESAGLAETLGEETQYF
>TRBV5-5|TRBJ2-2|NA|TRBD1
TGTGCCAGCAGCCAACCGGACAGGGGAGTACGCGGGGAGCTGTTTTTT
CASSQPDRGVRGELFF
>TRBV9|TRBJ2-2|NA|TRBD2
TGTGCCAGCAGCGTAGCTACTGGGGTAGCGGGAGTTCGCACCGGGGAGCTGTTTTTT
CASSVATGVAGVRTGELFF
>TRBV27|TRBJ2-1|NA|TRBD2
TGTGCCAGCAGTTTCCTAGCGGTTAGCTCCTACAATGAGCAGTTCTTC
CASSFLAVSSYNEQFF